Below are 2 T cell receptor beta chains sequenced from a single sample in a study of neurological immune-mediated disorders. Time point: longitudinal time-point 1 (baseline). TCRdb analysed the 5' RACE reads with MiXCR anew, one entry per CDR3 protein. The sample contains some 60,000 distinct CDR3 sequences, about 10% of which appear only once. Sequencing was done on a sample of PBMCs. These receptors were collected from a male donor with HTLV-1-associated myelopathy (HAM/TSP).

This clonotype was observed many times. The chain couples TRBV3-1 to TRBJ2-7, with 9 bases fitting TRBD1. Looked up from germline, CDR1 is LGHDT and CDR2 is YNNKEL (reference sequence). After removal of 2 bases from V and 2 bases from J, the junction contained 13 bases not matched to a gene. The CDR3 runs to 18 residues. CDR3 residues: CASSQLPNRGPRAYEQYF. CDR3 bases: TGTGCCAGCAGCCAACTCCCTAACAGGGGGCCAAGGGCCTACGAGCAGTACTTC.

This clonotype has at least ten counts. V is TRBV7-2 and J is TRBJ2-1, with 7 positions matching TRBD2. The junction had 7 bases not matched to a gene; V was cut back by 5 bases and J by 6 bases. CDR3 length: 14 residues. CDR1 and CDR2 from the germline V gene are SGHTA and FQGNSA. CDR3 loop: CASSRGGGSNEQFF. For the CDR3, the DNA is TGTGCCAGCAGCCGTGGGGGGGGTAGCAATGAGCAGTTCTTC.